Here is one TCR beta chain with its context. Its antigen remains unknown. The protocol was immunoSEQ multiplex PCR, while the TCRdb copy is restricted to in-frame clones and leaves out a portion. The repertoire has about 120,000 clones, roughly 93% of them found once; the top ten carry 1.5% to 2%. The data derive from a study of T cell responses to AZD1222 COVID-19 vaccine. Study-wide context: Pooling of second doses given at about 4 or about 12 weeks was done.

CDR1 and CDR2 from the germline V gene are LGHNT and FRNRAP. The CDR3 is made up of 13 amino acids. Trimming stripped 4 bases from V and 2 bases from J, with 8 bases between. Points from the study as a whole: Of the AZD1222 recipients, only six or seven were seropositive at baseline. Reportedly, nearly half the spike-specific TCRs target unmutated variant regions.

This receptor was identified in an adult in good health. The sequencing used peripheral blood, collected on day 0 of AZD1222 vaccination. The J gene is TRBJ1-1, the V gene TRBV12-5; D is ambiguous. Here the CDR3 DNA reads TGTGCTAGTGGTTGGGGTAGAAACACTGAAGCTTTCTTT. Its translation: CASGWGRNTEAFF.